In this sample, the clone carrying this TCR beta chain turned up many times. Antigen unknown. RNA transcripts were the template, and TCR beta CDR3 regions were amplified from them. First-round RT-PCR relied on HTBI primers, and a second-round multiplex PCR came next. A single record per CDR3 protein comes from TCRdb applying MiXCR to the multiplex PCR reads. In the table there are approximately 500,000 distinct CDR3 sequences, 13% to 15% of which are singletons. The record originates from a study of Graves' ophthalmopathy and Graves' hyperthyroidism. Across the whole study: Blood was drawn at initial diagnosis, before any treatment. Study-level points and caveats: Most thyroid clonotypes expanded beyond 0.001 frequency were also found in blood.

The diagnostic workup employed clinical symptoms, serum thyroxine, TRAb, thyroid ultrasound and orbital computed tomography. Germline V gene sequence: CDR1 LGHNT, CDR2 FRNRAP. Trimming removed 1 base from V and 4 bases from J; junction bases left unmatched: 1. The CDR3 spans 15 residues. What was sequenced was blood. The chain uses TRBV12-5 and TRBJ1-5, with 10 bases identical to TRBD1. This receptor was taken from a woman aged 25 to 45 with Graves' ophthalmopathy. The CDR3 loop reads CASGLGTGGNQPQHF. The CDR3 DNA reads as TGTGCTAGTGGTTTGGGGACAGGGGGTAATCAGCCCCAGCATTTT.